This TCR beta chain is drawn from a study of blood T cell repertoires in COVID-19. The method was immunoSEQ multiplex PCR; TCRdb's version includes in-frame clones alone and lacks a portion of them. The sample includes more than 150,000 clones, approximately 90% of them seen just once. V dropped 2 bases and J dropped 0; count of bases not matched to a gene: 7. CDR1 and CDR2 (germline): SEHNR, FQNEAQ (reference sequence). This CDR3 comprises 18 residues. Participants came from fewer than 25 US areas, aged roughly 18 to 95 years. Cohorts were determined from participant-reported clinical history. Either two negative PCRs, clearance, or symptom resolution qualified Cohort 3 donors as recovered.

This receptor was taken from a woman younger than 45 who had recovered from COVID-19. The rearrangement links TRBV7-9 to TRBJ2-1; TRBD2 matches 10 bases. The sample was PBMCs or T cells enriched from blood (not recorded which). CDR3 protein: CASSLTLAGRSSYNEQFF. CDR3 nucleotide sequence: TGTGCCAGCAGCTTAACACTAGCGGGGAGGAGCTCCTACAATGAGCAGTTCTTC.